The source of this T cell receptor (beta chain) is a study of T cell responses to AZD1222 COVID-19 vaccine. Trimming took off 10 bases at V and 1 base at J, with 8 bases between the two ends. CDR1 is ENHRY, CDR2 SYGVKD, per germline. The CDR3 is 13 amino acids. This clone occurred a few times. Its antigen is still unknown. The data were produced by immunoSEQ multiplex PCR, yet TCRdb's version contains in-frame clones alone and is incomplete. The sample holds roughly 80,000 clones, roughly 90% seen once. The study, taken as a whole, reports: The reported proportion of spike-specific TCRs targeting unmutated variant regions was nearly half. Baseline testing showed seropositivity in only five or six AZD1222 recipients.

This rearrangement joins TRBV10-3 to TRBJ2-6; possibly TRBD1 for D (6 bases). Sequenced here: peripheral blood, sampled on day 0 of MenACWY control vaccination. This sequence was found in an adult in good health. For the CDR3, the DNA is TGTGCCACCCAGGGGTCTGGGGCCAACGTCCTGACTTTC. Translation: CATQGSGANVLTF.